The 15 T cell receptor beta chains below were found in one sample sequenced in a study of blood T cell repertoires in COVID-19. The data were produced by immunoSEQ multiplex PCR, yet TCRdb's version contains in-frame clones alone and is incomplete. The data contain roughly 260,000 clones, 88% of them singletons. The sequenced sample consisted of peripheral blood. Receptors were obtained from a woman in her twenties or thirties with COVID-19, enrolled during active disease.

The chain recombines TRBV6-5 with TRBJ1-2, with 9 nucleotides matching TRBD1. The CDR3 is made up of 16 amino acids. Per germline, CDR1 MNHEY and CDR2 SVGAGI. J gave up 2 bases and V 0 bases, and 4 bases lay outside the gene matches. CDR3 sequence reads: CASSYSGQGRNYGYTF. CDR3 bases: TGTGCCAGCAGTTACTCCGGACAGGGGCGAAACTATGGCTACACCTTC.

The chain is built from TRBV6-5 and TRBJ2-3; D might be TRBD2 (6 bases). This CDR3 has 15 residues. Per the germline V gene, CDR1 is MNHEY and CDR2 is SVGAGI. V lost 6 bases, J lost 1 base, and 14 bases lay in between. The DNA of the CDR3 is TGTGCCAGCAGGCCCCGACTAGATGGCACAGATACGCAGTATTTT. Its protein product is CASRPRLDGTDTQYF.

The chain uses TRBV3-1 (or the pseudogene TRBV3-2) and TRBJ1-2, with D possibly matching TRBD1 (6 bases). Trimming removed 0 bases from V and 6 bases from J, with 11 bases in between. Germline V lookup: CDR1 LGHDT, CDR2 YNNKEL (reference sequence). CDR3 length: 14 residues. As DNA, the CDR3 is TGTGCCAGCAGCCAAGAGGGCAGGGGAGATGGCTACACCTTC. Its translation is CASSQEGRGDGYTF.

In nucleotides, the CDR3 is TGTGCCTGGAGTCCCGGGACTAACTATGGCTACACCTTC. This codes for CAWSPGTNYGYTF. This sequence joins TRBV30 and TRBJ1-2; D remains unclear. The CDR3 covers 13 residues. Germline V CDR1 and CDR2: GTSNPN, SVGIG (reference sequence). The V end was cut by 2 bases, the J end by 0 bases, with 7 bases between.

J is TRBJ1-1 and V is TRBV6-6; tentative D call: TRBD1 (5 bases). The CDR3 has 15 residues. CDR1 MNHNY and CDR2 SVGAGI come from the germline V gene (reference sequence). Trimming took 0 bases from V and 5 from J, leaving 13 bases between them. CDR3: CASSYSGREGTEAFF. For the CDR3, the DNA is TGTGCCAGCAGTTACTCAGGCAGGGAGGGGACTGAAGCTTTCTTT.

The V gene is TRBV24-1, the J gene TRBJ2-1, with D perhaps TRBD1 (6 bases). The V end was cut by 7 bases, the J end by 0 bases, with 9 bases between. The CDR3 has 14 amino acids. Germline V gives CDR1 KGHDR, CDR2 SFDVKD. CDR3 nucleotides: TGTGCCACCAGAAAAGGGGGCTCCTACAATGAGCAGTTCTTC. Its protein product is CATRKGGSYNEQFF.

This chain connects TRBV7-2 to TRBJ2-7; no firm D call. Trimming took 1 base from V and 3 from J, leaving 10 bases between them. The length of the CDR3 is 14 residues. Germline CDR1 SGHTA, CDR2 FQGNSA. The CDR3 spells CASSLEAEVYEQYF. CDR3 coding DNA: TGTGCCAGCAGCTTAGAGGCTGAGGTCTACGAGCAGTACTTC.

CDR3 region: CASSHGQLAPFF. The CDR3 DNA sequence: TGTGCCAGCAGCCATGGACAGCTCGCTCCTTTCTTT. The chain links TRBV14 to TRBJ1-1, with D perhaps TRBD1 (6 bases). The V end lost 3 bases, the J end lost 12 bases, and 14 bases lay between the germline ends. CDR1 and CDR2 (germline): SGHDN, FVKESK. This CDR3 spans 12 amino acids.

This clone came up once. Other nucleotide sequences from this sample produce the same CDR3. The genes are TRBV9 and TRBJ2-2; the D gene is possibly TRBD1 (6 bases). Germline CDR1 is SGDLS and CDR2 is YYNGEE. V shed 0 bases and J shed 5 bases, with 8 bases lying between them. The CDR3 is 14 amino acids. The DNA of the CDR3 is TGTGCCAGCAGCGTAGGGACAGCGACCGGGGAGCTGTTTTTT. Translation: CASSVGTATGELFF.

For this clone: The junction does not match germline at one end; this may be a read error. V gene TRBV27 combines with J gene TRBJ1-1; TRBD1 agrees at 9 bases. CDR3 length: 17 amino acids. Germline CDR1 reads MNHEY; CDR2 reads SMNVEV (reference sequence). The chain's CDR3 is CANSRTGARFGSTEAFF. The CDR3 bases are TGTGCCAACAGTAGGACAGGGGCCCGGTTTGGCAGCACTGAAGCTTTCTTT.

The genes are TRBV7-9 and TRBJ2-7; no definite D call. CDR3 length: 11 amino acids. The germline V gene encodes CDR1 SEHNR and CDR2 FQNEAQ (reference sequence). With 1 base removed from V and 6 bases from J, the gap between germline ends came to 4 bases. For the CDR3, the DNA is TGTGCCAGCAGCTTAGGGCTCGAGCAGTACTTC. Its translation is CASSLGLEQYF.

J is TRBJ1-1 and V is TRBV29-1, with D perhaps matching TRBD1 (6 bases). CDR1 SQVTM and CDR2 ANQGSEA come from the germline V gene. The CDR3 length is 12 residues. V dropped 7 bases and J dropped 10 bases, with 19 bases sitting between them. The CDR3 DNA is TGCAGCGCTAGAAAACAGGGTAGGGCAGCTTTCTTT. Protein: CSARKQGRAAFF.

On this clone: Other nucleotide sequences in the sample specify the same CDR3. The chain has TRBV2 and TRBJ2-6, with 7 bases fitting TRBD1. J lost 4 bases, V lost 2 bases, and 2 bases had no gene match. The CDR3 sequence is 15 residues long. From germline, CDR1 is SNHLY and CDR2 FYNNEI. This chain's CDR3 is CASSETGVGANVLTF. The CDR3 DNA reads as TGTGCCAGCAGTGAAACAGGGGTCGGGGCCAACGTCCTGACTTTC.

This CDR3 is CASSPPDRGVGELFF. CDR3 in DNA: TGTGCCAGCAGCCCCCCGGATCGCGGTGTCGGGGAGCTGTTTTTT. The chain uses TRBV7-9 and TRBJ2-2; D is unclear. The CDR3 sequence is 15 residues long. Germline CDR1 is SEHNR and CDR2 is FQNEAQ (reference sequence). V lost 5 bases to trimming and J lost 7 bases, with 17 bases between them.

This clone appeared a single time. The chain employs TRBV19 and TRBJ1-1, with a tentative D call TRBD1 (5 bases). This CDR3 contains 14 residues. Deletions cut 11 bases from V and 4 bases from J, with 20 bases between. CDR1 and CDR2 from the germline V gene are LNHDA and SQIVND (reference sequence). The CDR3 region has the DNA TGTGCCGCCCGACAGTTGATCGGTGCCACTGAAGCTTTCTTT. Translating gives CAARQLIGATEAFF.